This T cell receptor (beta chain) was sequenced in a study of cytomegalovirus exposure and HLA in healthy donors. Using immunoSEQ multiplex PCR, the repertoire was profiled, and TCRdb retains in-frame clones only, with some absent. Of hundreds of thousands of clones in the sample, over 80% are singletons; the top ten hold around 5.6%. This CDR3 has 10 residues. Looked up from germline, CDR1 is SNHLY and CDR2 is FYNNEI. Trimming took 7 bases from V and 6 from J, leaving 7 bases between them. Concerning this clone itself: What it recognizes is unknown.

Regarding the study as a whole: The classifier, whose performance was assessed in both the original and validation cohorts, reportedly diagnosed cytomegalovirus status with high specificity and sensitivity. In vitro checks showed that a few CMV-associated chains really do target CMV antigens.

The material sequenced was PBMCs. The rearrangement links TRBV2 to TRBJ2-7; D is uncertain. This clonotype was sampled from a woman aged 18-29 years in good health and CMV-seronegative. This CDR3 reads CASTMVEQYF. CDR3 coding DNA: TGTGCCAGCACAATGGTCGAGCAGTACTTC.